This T cell receptor beta chain was profiled in a study of vaccination effects on CD4 cells after COVID-19. Study-level information: PBMC cultures contained about 1.9 million cells per well, 9.5 to 10 IU/ml IL-2 and 10 ug/ml peptides.

With more than nine days of culture completed, CD4+ T cells were isolated. Points on this clone: Its matching antigen is unknown.

Some clones are missing from TCRdb's copy, which holds only in-frame ones; the method was immunoSEQ multiplex PCR. This table holds 30,000 or so clones, approximately 70% found once. General study results and limits: Marked contraction was observed in infection-induced and vaccine-induced clones late after vaccination. Just 1 of 255 vaccine-induced clones in healthy recipients was cross-reactive.

Germline V gene data show CDR1 as MNHEY and CDR2 as SMNVEV (reference sequence). Trimming removed 6 bases at V and 2 bases at J, with 5 bases between. The CDR3 sequence is 12 residues long. The material was CD4+ T cells from PBMCs cultured without peptide, obtained before COVID-19 vaccination. The chain couples TRBV27 to TRBJ1-5, with D hard to call. The sequence was obtained from a human donor who received a COVID-19 vaccine. The CDR3 nucleotides are TGTGCCAGCAGAATTGGCAATCAGCCCCAGCATTTT. Translating gives CASRIGNQPQHF.